This is a list of T cell receptor beta chains from one sample in a study of blood T cells in healthy people across ages. Via MiXCR, TCRdb re-called the 5' RACE reads, giving one row per CDR3 protein. Of about 1,400,000 distinct CDR3 sequences detected, around 59% appear once; the ten largest clones hold 6.5% to 8.5%. The sequenced sample was blood. The receptors derive from a man between 18 and 35 years old in good health. Each CDR3 is given with its conserved first and last residue. A D gene is named only where the DNA matches it firmly. A row's size may be missing; if present it is once, few, many or a size class.

D gene	J gene	V gene	clone size	CDR3 DNA	CDR3 protein
-	TRBJ1-2	TRBV20-1	-	TGCAGTGCGCGAGGCGGTTGGGGAAGAAACTATGGCTACACCTTC	CSARGGWGRNYGYTF
-	TRBJ2-7	TRBV4-1	-	TGCGCCAGCAGCCAACACAGGGTAGGGTCCTACGAGCAGTACTTC	CASSQHRVGSYEQYF
-	TRBJ2-3	TRBV25-1	-	TGTGCCAGCAGTGCGCCTCAGCTCGGCACAGATACGCAGTATTTT	CASSAPQLGTDTQYF
-	TRBJ2-7	TRBV7-9	-	TGTGCCAGCACCAAGACTGATACCTACGAGCAGTACTTC	CASTKTDTYEQYF
-	TRBJ2-5	TRBV24-1	-	TGTGCCACCAGTGTGAACGGGGAGTACCAAGAGACCCAGTACTTC	CATSVNGEYQETQYF
TRBD2	TRBJ2-7	TRBV27	-	TGTGCCAGCAGTCTAGACTGGGCCGCCGGGGGGACCGTTTACGAGCAGTACTTC	CASSLDWAAGGTVYEQYF
-	TRBJ1-1	TRBV6-1	-	TGTGCCACCACTGCCCCCCGGGGGGCGGCCACTGAAGCTTTCTTT	CATTAPRGAATEAFF
-	TRBJ1-5	TRBV27	-	TGTGCCAGCAGTCCACCGAACAGCCGCAATCAGCCCCAGCATTTT	CASSPPNSRNQPQHF
-	TRBJ2-7	TRBV29-1	-	TGCAGCGCCTGGGGGGAGAGCTCCTACGAGCAGTACTTC	CSAWGESSYEQYF
TRBD1	TRBJ1-2	TRBV7-2	once	TGTGCCAGCAGCTCCGACAGGGGGCGCTTCGGCTACACCTTC	CASSSDRGRFGYTF
TRBD2	TRBJ2-1	TRBV29-1	-	TGCAGCGTTAAGCCCAGCAGGCCTTGGACTAGCGGGATCTACCATGAGCAGTTCTTC	CSVKPSRPWTSGIYHEQFF